This T cell receptor beta chain emerged from a study of neurological immune-mediated disorders. TCRdb re-analysed the 5' RACE reads in MiXCR, keeping a single row per CDR3 protein. The table has about 46,000 distinct CDR3 sequences, roughly 4.1% seen once; the top ten hold under 6.5%. This clonotype has a count of ten or more. The germline V gene encodes CDR1 MNHEY and CDR2 SVGAGI. V was pared by 5 bases and J by 7 bases, with 11 bases between. This CDR3 spans 13 amino acids. The sequenced material came from PBMCs. This clonotype was sampled from a woman aged 55-70 years with multiple sclerosis. This chain joins TRBV6-5 and TRBJ2-2; tentatively, D is TRBD1 or TRBD2 (6 bases each). CDR3 region: CASSQGRIGELFF. CDR3 nucleotides: TGTGCCAGCAGTCAGGGGAGGATCGGGGAGCTGTTTTTT.